This TCR beta chain was observed in a study of OX40 agonist ivuxolimab in advanced cancers. Across the whole study: Every 2 weeks, patients got intravenous ivuxolimab at one of six dose levels (0.01-10 mg/kg). Mean age 60 years, range 23 to 79; around 80% male.

Generated by immunoSEQ multiplex PCR, the TCRdb table keeps only in-frame clones and is missing some. The profile shows 20,000 to 25,000 clones, approximately 90% of them singletons. The CDR3 has 14 amino acids. V lost 5 bases, J lost 8 bases, and 18 bases lay in between. Germline CDR1 and CDR2: SGHVS and FQNEAQ. This material consisted of CD4+ or CD8+ T cells sorted from blood, taken in a trial of the OX40 agonist ivuxolimab. This chain links TRBV7-8 with TRBJ1-2; D gene ambiguous. The receptor was derived from an adult with an advanced solid tumor such as melanoma, head and neck, liver or kidney cancer. This CDR3 is CASSQQRDLRGYTF. CDR3 coding DNA: TGTGCCAGCAGCCAGCAGAGGGATCTACGCGGCTACACCTTC.